The following is a TCR beta chain sequence with its context. The sample originates from a study of blood T cell repertoires in COVID-19. The wider study: Acute and convalescent COVID-19 specimens originated in the United States, Italy and Spain. T cells, B-cell-depleted T cells, or PBMCs provided the cDNA or gDNA that served as material.

Authors' processing steps: Nucleated cell number was recorded as an estimate derived from reference gene primer amplification. Sequencing was performed with immunoSEQ multiplex PCR; in TCRdb, only in-frame clones are kept and a portion is missing. The V and J calls and clone size come from that table; D and trimming were worked out from the DNA. The sample carries some 200,000 clones, approximately 90% recorded once. The cohort comprised adults aged 18 to 89 years residing in approximately 25 US areas. The origin of this receptor is a woman aged 40 to 50 with acute COVID-19. Input material: PBMCs or T cells enriched from blood (not recorded which).

The CDR3 sequence is CASSFDQDLDYTF. The DNA for the CDR3 is TGTGCCAGCAGTTTTGATCAGGATTTGGACTACACCTTC. The chain has TRBV12-3 or TRBV12-4 and TRBJ1-2; no definite D call. The CDR3 covers 13 residues. V was pared by 3 bases and J by 10 bases, with 15 bases between.